These 25 T cell receptor delta chains originate from one sample sequenced in a study of gamma-delta T cells after stem cell transplantation. TCRdb reran clone calling via CATT on the RT-PCR reads. This sample has approximately 3,600 delta-chain clones, with about 12% found just once. The sequenced sample consisted of gamma-delta T cells. These receptors were obtained from a human donor. It is not recorded whose cells these are; they may come from a transplant donor.

CDR3 bases: TGTGCTCTTGGGGTTGGCCCCAAATTCCTACAGGGGATACCACTTCCCTACACCGATAAACTCATCTTT. Its protein is CALGVGPKFLQGIPLPYTDKLIF. J is TRDJ1 and V is TRDV1; tentatively, D is TRDD3 (8 bases). TCRdb offers no J gene call, so here the DNA was matched to germline to obtain one. Between the trimmed V and J ends, which lost 4 bases and 0 bases, there was a span of 36 bases. CDR1 TSWWSYY and CDR2 QGS come from the germline V gene. The CDR3 is 23 amino acids.

CDR3 sequence reads: CALGEPLPTSHLGGKTAQLFF. The CDR3 nucleotides are TGTGCTCTTGGGGAACCTCTTCCTACTTCCCACCTGGGGGGAAAGACAGCACAACTCTTCTTT. The chain uses TRDV1 and TRDJ2; weak D call: TRDD2 (8 bases). CDR1 is TSWWSYY and CDR2 is QGS in the germline V gene. The ends were cut back, 1 base at V and 4 bases at J, with 28 bases in the middle. CDR3 length: 21 residues.

This clone is large in the sample. V usage is TRAV29/DV5 and J usage is TRDJ1; D not resolved. The V end lost 5 bases, the J end lost 2 bases, and 13 bases lay between the germline ends. Germline V gene sequence: CDR1 NSMFDY, CDR2 ISSIKDK. This CDR3 is 13 amino acids long. CDR3 DNA sequence: TGTGCAGCCCGGAGTGTTGAGACCGATAAACTCATCTTT. It encodes CAARSVETDKLIF.

The chain has TRDV1 and TRDJ1; the match to TRDD3 covers 10 bases. Germline values: CDR1 TSWWSYY, CDR2 QGS. The CDR3 spans 25 residues. V was pared by 1 base and J by 0 bases, with 29 bases of the junction left unmatched. The CDR3 protein is CALGERFRRPTDLDWGIRYTDKLIF. CDR3 nucleotide sequence: TGTGCTCTTGGGGAACGCTTTCGAAGACCAACAGACCTTGACTGGGGGATTAGGTACACCGATAAACTCATCTTT.

The chain recombines TRDV1 with TRDJ1, with 9 bases matching TRDD3. The J gene was not available in TCRdb and was assigned here by matching the DNA to germline segments. The J segment lost 0 bases and the V segment lost 1 base, leaving 33 bases of the junction unmatched. CDR3 length: 26 residues. Germline V gives CDR1 TSWWSYY, CDR2 QGS. CDR3: CALGEPTVLPNNRLGGYLVYTDKLIF. CDR3 sequence (DNA): TGTGCTCTTGGGGAACCCACCGTTCTTCCTAATAATCGTCTGGGGGGATACTTGGTTTACACCGATAAACTCATCTTT.

Only a few counts were recorded for this clone. This sequence joins TRDV1 and TRDJ3; 12 bases line up with TRDD3. The junction had 5 bases not matched to a gene; V was cut back by 3 bases and J by 2 bases. The CDR3 spans 19 residues. CDR1 is TSWWSYY, CDR2 QGS, per germline. The chain's CDR3 is CALGEYWGIPPWDTRQMFF. CDR3 DNA sequence: TGTGCTCTTGGGGAGTACTGGGGGATACCCCCCTGGGACACCCGACAGATGTTTTTC.

This clone was picked up a small number of times. The chain is built from TRDV1 and TRDJ1; 9 positions match TRDD2. V shed 4 bases, J shed 3 bases, and the junction held 18 bases outside the gene matches. This CDR3 contains 19 residues. CDR1 and CDR2 (germline): TSWWSYY, QGS. In DNA, the CDR3 is TGTGCTCTTGGGGGACCCTTCCTACGAGAATACGATACCCCCGATAAACTCATCTTT. This gives the protein CALGGPFLREYDTPDKLIF.

This clone was seen a handful of times. V is TRDV1 and J is TRDJ1; 8 bases are shared with TRDD3. The CDR3 length is 18 residues. The V gene end was trimmed by 3 bases and the J gene end by 10 bases; junction bases not matched to a gene: 22. Germline V gene lookup returns CDR1 TSWWSYY and CDR2 QGS. The CDR3: CALGDPPLSTGGPRALIF. The CDR3 DNA follows: TGTGCTCTTGGGGACCCCCCTTTGAGCACTGGGGGGCCACGGGCACTCATCTTT.

This clone qualifies as large. The chain links TRDV2 to TRDJ1; D is perhaps TRDD3 (6 bases). Per germline, CDR1 GEAIGNYY and CDR2 EKD. V shed 6 bases and J shed 0 bases, with 28 bases lying between them. CDR3 length equals 19 residues. The CDR3 DNA reads as TGTGCCTGTAGTTCCCTACGGGGGGGACCCGGCCTTTACACCGATAAACTCATCTTT. Residues: CACSSLRGGPGLYTDKLIF.

There are a few counts of this clone. CDR3 DNA sequence: TGTGCTCTTGGAGCCCATGGCTTGCCACCGCCCCTGGGGGATAAGGTCTTCTTT. Translating it yields CALGAHGLPPPLGDKVFF. The chain joins TRDV1 to TRDJ2; TRDD3 agrees at 10 bases. Trimming removed 6 bases from V and 15 bases from J; junction bases left unmatched: 25. The CDR3 runs to 18 residues. The germline CDR1 and CDR2 sequences are TSWWSYY and QGS.

This chain uses TRDV1 with TRDJ1, with 7 bases identical to TRDD3. The CDR3 covers 18 residues. Losses at the gene ends were 2 bases for V and 2 bases for J; bases not matched to a gene: 14. Germline assignment: CDR1 TSWWSYY and CDR2 QGS. This CDR3 is CALGEEWGRLGETDKLIF. The CDR3 bases are TGTGCTCTTGGGGAAGAGTGGGGGAGATTGGGGGAAACCGATAAACTCATCTTT.

The V gene is TRDV2, the J gene TRDJ3, with TRDD3 matching over 7 bases. The CDR3 length is 20 residues. Germline loops: CDR1 GEAIGNYY, CDR2 EKD. V lost 0 bases and J lost 0; bases outside the gene matches: 10. The CDR3 protein is CACDTPGGFKSSWDTRQMFF. The CDR3 bases are TGTGCCTGTGACACCCCCGGGGGATTCAAAAGCTCCTGGGACACCCGACAGATGTTTTTC.

The DNA of the CDR3 is TGTGCAGCAAGCGGCTCGGGTCCTGTATGGGGGATGCCTAATTTGTTAACAGCACAACTCTTCTTT. Its protein product is CAASGSGPVWGMPNLLTAQLFF. The chain joins TRAV29/DV5 to TRDJ2, with 8 bases fitting TRDD3. V was clipped by 0 bases and J by 5 bases; unmatched bases: 27. Germline lookup yields CDR1 NSMFDY and CDR2 ISSIKDK. The CDR3 loop spans 22 amino acids. The full variable domain, rest sourced from reference TRAV29/DV5 and TRDJ2, is DQQVKQNSPSLSVQEGRISILNCDYTNSMFDYFLWYKKYPAEGPTFLISISSIKDKNEDGRFTVFLNKSAKHLSLHIVPSQPGDSAVYFCAASGSGPVWGMPNLLTAQLFFGKGTQLIVEP.

This clone was recorded a few times. V usage is TRDV1 and J usage is TRDJ1, with TRDD3 matching over 13 bases. Trimming at V came to 2 bases and at J to 1 base, leaving 13 bases not matched to a gene. Germline loops: CDR1 TSWWSYY, CDR2 QGS. CDR3 length: 20 residues. Written as DNA, the CDR3 is TGTGCTCTTGGGGAAATGGGAGGTACTGGGGGATACGCGGCCACCGATAAACTCATCTTT. Amino acids: CALGEMGGTGGYAATDKLIF.

The chain links TRDV1 to TRDJ1; 7 positions agree with TRDD3. After removal of 1 base from V and 0 bases from J, the junction contained 17 bases not matched to a gene. The CDR3 covers 20 residues. The germline gives CDR1 TSWWSYY, CDR2 QGS. For the CDR3, the DNA is TGTGCTCTTGGGGAACGGGGGGACCCTAACCGACTGGGGTACACCGATAAACTCATCTTT. This encodes CALGERGDPNRLGYTDKLIF.

This clone occurred a few times. Other DNA sequences in this sample translate to the same CDR3. The rearrangement uses TRAV29/DV5 and TRDJ1; D is perhaps TRDD3 (6 bases). The CDR3 consists of 18 residues. V was clipped by 5 bases and J by 0 bases, with 26 bases between them. The V gene's germline CDR1 is NSMFDY and CDR2 ISSIKDK. The CDR3 loop is CAATEHMGVTIYTDKLIF. The DNA of the CDR3 is TGTGCAGCGACAGAGCATATGGGGGTTACCATCTACACCGATAAACTCATCTTT.

For this clone: The junction departs from the called germline gene at one end, perhaps through a read error. Other nucleotide sequences from this sample produce the same CDR3. This sequence joins TRAV29/DV5 and TRDJ1; TRDD3 is a possible D gene (5 bases). CDR1 NSMFDY and CDR2 ISSIKDK come from the germline V gene. The CDR3 consists of 18 residues. CDR3 nucleotide sequence: TGTGCAGCGAGCGACCGGGGGCCCGTCCTCTTTGACACCGATAAACTCATCTTT. Translation gives CAASDRGPVLFDTDKLIF.

This clone appeared a few times. This chain uses TRDV1 with TRDJ1; 10 bases are shared with TRDD3. There are 15 residues in the CDR3. Germline V gene data show CDR1 as TSWWSYY and CDR2 as QGS. The V and J ends lost 8 bases and 0 bases, in that order; junction bases with no gene match: 6. The CDR3 sequence: CALLAWGIHTDKLIF. The CDR3 DNA sequence: TGTGCTCTTCTTGCTTGGGGGATACACACCGATAAACTCATCTTT.

This clone was counted a few times. The rearrangement links TRDV1 to TRDJ1, with TRDD3 as a possible D gene (7 bases). The germline V and J ends were trimmed by 4 bases and 0 bases, with 27 bases remaining between them. The germline CDR1 and CDR2 sequences are TSWWSYY and QGS. The CDR3 length is 20 residues. CDR3 nucleotides: TGTGCTCTTGGGGGGCAGCTATCCTACGGAGACTGGGGAGACACCGATAAACTCATCTTT. As protein: CALGGQLSYGDWGDTDKLIF.

The sample holds a few counts of this clone. The V and J genes are TRDV1 and TRDJ1; 10 bases are shared with TRDD3. V trimming: 4 bases; J trimming: 4 bases; junction bases outside the gene matches: 24. This CDR3 contains 21 residues. Germline V gene sequence: CDR1 TSWWSYY, CDR2 QGS. In nucleotides, the CDR3 is TGTGCTCTTGGGGGACTACTTGTGACGTCTACTGGGGGATCATGTGGCGATAAACTCATCTTT. It translates to CALGGLLVTSTGGSCGDKLIF.

This clone was observed a handful of times. This chain uses TRDV1 with TRDJ2; 10 bases line up with TRDD3. The CDR3 is 17 amino acids. CDR1 and CDR2 (germline): TSWWSYY, QGS. The junction had 14 bases not matched to a gene; V was cut back by 5 bases and J by 8 bases. CDR3 amino acids: CALGKRGGIRRHAQLFF. The CDR3, as DNA: TGTGCTCTTGGGAAAAGGGGGGGGATACGCAGGCATGCACAACTCTTCTTT.

This sequence joins TRDV1 and TRDJ1; 9 bases are shared with TRDD3. The J gene comes from matching the DNA to germline here; TCRdb lacks it. V trimming: 2 bases; J trimming: 0 bases; junction bases outside the gene matches: 7. This CDR3 has 17 amino acids. Germline V gives CDR1 TSWWSYY, CDR2 QGS. The CDR3 spells CALGETYTGGDTDKLIF. CDR3 bases: TGTGCTCTTGGGGAAACCTACACTGGGGGAGACACCGATAAACTCATCTTT.

As to this clone: At the DNA level, this CDR3 is encoded by other sequences in the same sample as well. The CDR3 sequence is CACVLGDTTTDKLIF. CDR3 sequence (DNA): TGTGCCTGTGTACTGGGGGATACCACCACCGATAAACTCATCTTT. This chain joins TRDV2 and TRDJ1, with 12 bases matching TRDD3. This CDR3 spans 15 amino acids. Germline-derived CDR1 and CDR2 are GEAIGNYY and EKD. After removal of 5 bases from V and 1 base from J, the junction contained 4 bases not matched to a gene.

By frequency in the sample, this clone is medium-sized. The chain carries TRDV1 and TRDJ1; 7 bases are shared with TRDD3. J lost 3 bases, V lost 0 bases, and 19 bases had no gene match. The CDR3 has 20 residues. Germline V gene lookup returns CDR1 TSWWSYY and CDR2 QGS. CDR3 bases: TGTGCTCTTGGGGAACTCAATGAACCTGGGGGCCCACTCTACGCCGATAAACTCATCTTT. Translated, it gives CALGELNEPGGPLYADKLIF.

The rearrangement links TRDV1 to TRDJ1, with no clear D. The J gene, absent from TCRdb, was called here by matching the DNA to germline. V was clipped by 0 bases and J by 0 bases, with 23 bases between them. CDR3 size: 20 residues. Germline values: CDR1 TSWWSYY, CDR2 QGS. The CDR3 loop reads CALGELSAMGRTMYTDKLIF. The CDR3 DNA reads as TGTGCTCTTGGGGAACTAAGTGCTATGGGCCGTACAATGTACACCGATAAACTCATCTTT.